The text below deals with one TCR beta chain. Its specificity is unknown. Clones were read by immunoSEQ multiplex PCR, and TCRdb kept only the in-frame ones, dropping some. Of under 2,500,000 clones listed, 90% to 96% are singletons. CDR1 is MNHNS and CDR2 is SASEGT in the germline V gene. CDR3 size: 16 residues. V lost 4 bases to trimming and J lost 1 base; unmatched junction nucleotides: 7. The sample comes from a study of shared clonotypes between healthy human individuals. Study-wide results and caveats: Despite large depth, sorted-subset datasets appeared incompletely sequenced.

V and J are TRBV6-1 and TRBJ1-5; 7 positions agree with TRBD1. Sequenced input: naive CD4+ T cells sorted from blood. Subset reported: CD45RA+ positively selected. This clonotype was sampled from a man aged 18 to 29 in good health. CDR3 residues: CASSGDTTGSNQPQHF. The CDR3 nucleotides are TGTGCCAGCAGTGGGGACACGACAGGGAGCAATCAGCCCCAGCATTTT.